This T cell receptor beta chain is drawn from a study of blood T cells in healthy people across ages. Study-wide results and caveats: Not knowing donor CMV status may have confounded expanded clonotype changes. Because sorting was not performed, PBMCs prevented conclusive naive versus antigen-experienced comparison. Age showed a roughly linear inverse relationship with TCR beta diversity per million T cells.

The sample holds a few counts of this clonotype. Antigen: not known. A much larger clone lies a single base off, so this may be a read error. A second roughly 7 to 12 cycle PCR used barcoded and J-beta primers. Tags on each cDNA molecule came from a template-switch adaptor with 12 random nucleotides. One entry per CDR3 protein results from TCRdb running MiXCR on the 5' RACE reads. The table includes hundreds of thousands of distinct CDR3 sequences, under 25% detected once. Specimen: blood. This receptor was identified in a man aged 65 to 85 in good health.

CDR3 in amino acids: CASSQGGVMRADTQYF. The CDR3 DNA reads TGCGCCAGCAGCCAAGGCGGCGTCATGCGTGCCGATACGCAGTATTTT. The rearrangement uses TRBV4-1 and TRBJ2-3, with D hard to call. The CDR3 is made up of 16 amino acids. CDR1 and CDR2 from the germline V gene are MGHRA and YSYEKL. With 1 base removed from V and 6 bases from J, the gap between germline ends came to 17 bases.